The rows below give T cell receptor beta chains drawn from one sample of a study of cytomegalovirus exposure and HLA in healthy donors. Repertoires were generated with immunoSEQ multiplex PCR, while TCRdb's copy carries only in-frame clones and drops some. Among approximately 150,000 clones listed, about 80% were seen once. Sequenced: PBMCs. The source is a man aged 25 to 45 in good health and CMV-seropositive. CDR3s include the opening cysteine and the closing phenylalanine or tryptophan. The order of the fields is V gene, D gene, J gene, clone size, CDR3 protein, CDR3 DNA. The D gene is left open where the match is weak. Rows give clone size only sometimes, using once, few, many, or a class for an expanded clone.

V: TRBV28; D: TRBD2; J: TRBJ2-7; size: .; CDR3: CASIPSLAEYEQYF; DNA: TGTGCCAGCATCCCGTCACTAGCGGAGTACGAGCAGTACTTC
V: TRBV6-5; D: .; J: TRBJ2-2; size: .; CDR3: CASSIYYSNTGELFF; DNA: TGTGCCAGCAGTATCTACTATTCGAACACCGGGGAGCTGTTTTTT
V: TRBV27; D: TRBD1; J: TRBJ2-5; size: few; CDR3: CASSLWGTGRQETQYF; DNA: TGTGCCAGCAGTTTATGGGGGACAGGGAGACAAGAGACCCAGTACTTC
V: TRBV2; D: TRBD1; J: TRBJ2-7; size: .; CDR3: CASSYIGTGRYSYEQYF; DNA: TGTGCCAGCAGCTATATAGGGACAGGCAGGTACTCCTACGAGCAGTACTTC
V: TRBV5-1; D: .; J: TRBJ2-2; size: .; CDR3: CASSSDSVLNTGELFF; DNA: TGCGCCAGCAGCTCCGACTCCGTCCTCAACACCGGGGAGCTGTTTTTT
V: TRBV28; D: TRBD1; J: TRBJ2-4; size: .; CDR3: CASSSGQDKNIQYF; DNA: TGTGCCAGCAGCTCGGGACAGGACAAAAACATTCAGTACTTC
V: TRBV7-8; D: .; J: TRBJ1-1; size: .; CDR3: CASSLYGGGNTEAFF; DNA: TGTGCCAGCAGCTTATACGGGGGGGGAAACACTGAAGCTTTCTTT
V: TRBV30; D: TRBD1; J: TRBJ2-7; size: .; CDR3: CAWSVRGTGYRSYEQYF; DNA: TGTGCCTGGAGTGTACGAGGGACAGGGTACCGCTCCTACGAGCAGTACTTC
V: TRBV4-1; D: .; J: TRBJ2-7; size: .; CDR3: CASSQGLEQYF; DNA: TGCGCCAGCAGCCAAGGTCTCGAGCAGTACTTC
V: TRBV7-9; D: .; J: TRBJ1-5; size: .; CDR3: CASSGRGHQPQHF; DNA: TGTGCCAGCTCCGGGAGGGGCCATCAGCCCCAGCATTTT
V: TRBV4-1; D: TRBD1; J: TRBJ2-1; size: .; CDR3: CASSQGQGARNIGQFF; DNA: TGCGCCAGCAGCCAAGGACAGGGGGCGCGCAATATTGGTCAGTTCTTC
V: TRBV10-3; D: .; J: TRBJ1-4; size: .; CDR3: CAISQREAATNEKLFF; DNA: TGTGCCATCAGCCAGCGGGAGGCAGCAACTAATGAAAAACTGTTTTTT
V: TRBV4-1; D: TRBD1; J: TRBJ1-1; size: .; CDR3: CASSHGPDRDDTEAFF; DNA: TGCGCCAGCAGCCATGGCCCGGACAGGGACGACACTGAAGCTTTCTTT